The clone carrying this T cell receptor (beta chain) appeared a single time. What it recognizes is unknown. While CD8+ and CD4+ T cells were isolated negatively, TEMRA cells were enriched by FACS. Reverse transcription used about 0.45 to 1 ug RNA and random hexamers. TCR beta CDR3 was amplified by immunoSEQ covering 54 Vbeta and 13 Jbeta. TCRdb recomputed calls from the immunoSEQ multiplex PCR reads with MiXCR, one row per CDR3 protein. The data contain more than 55,000 distinct CDR3 sequences, over 95% of them singletons. V gave up 5 bases and J gave up 0 bases, with 14 bases separating them. Per germline, CDR1 MNHEY and CDR2 SVGAGI. The CDR3 consists of 16 residues. The data originate from a study of CD8 T cells in Susac syndrome. Study findings and constraints: The study conceded that relatively few individuals underwent its TCR sequencing and HLA analysis.

This receptor was obtained from a human donor with multiple sclerosis. The rearrangement links TRBV6-5 to TRBJ2-1; no definite D call. Sequencing input: CD4+ T cells from PBMCs. CDR3 residues: CASSLTGESSYNEQFF. The CDR3 bases are TGTGCCAGCAGTCTGACTGGAGAGAGCTCCTACAATGAGCAGTTCTTC.